The 32 T cell receptor beta chains listed next were all sequenced from one sample in a study of shared clonotypes between healthy human individuals (dated by TCRdb to 2020 to 2022). Library construction relied on the immunoSEQ multiplex PCR assay. TCRdb's version of the immuneACCESS table is confined to in-frame rearrangements and falls short of the full clone set. An unresolved V gene accounts for under half of the shortfall where checked; the remainder is of unknown origin. Present in this sample are about 990,000 clones, 70% to 80% of which were seen just once. The ten largest make up around 0.6% of the sample. The sequencing sample was made of memory CD4+ T cells from PBMCs. Interpreted using the paper, the cell subset or site label stands for: CD45RA-negative fraction. All receptors come from a man aged 18 to 29 in good health. Some clones in this sample may be carry-over from other donors' samples.

This chain uses TRBV28 with TRBJ2-7; possibly TRBD1 or TRBD2 for D (5 bases each). From germline, CDR1 is MDHEN and CDR2 SYDVKM. The CDR3 covers 14 residues. The V and J ends lost 5 bases and 9 bases respectively, with 20 bases between them. CDR3 residues: CASSRSGRPVRQYF. CDR3 nucleotide sequence: TGTGCCAGCAGTCGTTCGGGACGCCCGGTGAGGCAGTACTTC.

This clone was recorded at least ten times. The chain uses TRBV9 and TRBJ2-5; possibly TRBD2 for D (5 bases). The CDR3 covers 16 residues. CDR1 is SGDLS, CDR2 YYNGEE, per germline. V was pared by 0 bases and J by 1 base, with 13 bases between. CDR3 protein: CASSVVGSAPQETQYF. CDR3 nucleotides: TGTGCCAGCAGCGTAGTCGGTAGCGCGCCCCAAGAGACCCAGTACTTC.

V and J are TRBV5-6 and TRBJ2-5, with D possibly called TRBD1 or TRBD2 (6 bases each). Germline CDR1 reads SGHDT; CDR2 reads YYEEEE. The CDR3 consists of 15 residues. V was trimmed by 1 base and J by 6 bases, leaving 16 bases between them. DNA of the CDR3: TGTGCCAGCAGCTTGTCGGGGGCGCCCGGCCAGACCCAGTACTTC. Protein: CASSLSGAPGQTQYF.

The chain uses TRBV5-4 and TRBJ2-7; D gene unclear. Germline values: CDR1 SGHNT, CDR2 YYREEE (reference sequence). Trimming left V 0 bases short and J 0 bases short, with 16 bases between. The CDR3 consists of 17 residues. The CDR3 region has the DNA TGTGCCAGCAGCTTGGGAAAGCTCGGGCCCAGCTCCTACGAGCAGTACTTC. It is translated as CASSLGKLGPSSYEQYF.

The chain's CDR3 is CASSIAFTSPLPQYF. CDR3 nucleotides: TGTGCCAGTAGTATAGCCTTTACTTCACCCCTTCCCCAGTACTTC. The V and J genes are TRBV19 and TRBJ2-5; D not certain. V lost 1 base and J lost 9, with 18 bases in between. Germline V gene lookup returns CDR1 LNHDA and CDR2 SQIVND (reference sequence). This CDR3 region has 15 residues.

This clone was observed once. The chain combines TRBV28 with TRBJ2-7, with TRBD1 matching over 10 bases. In germline, CDR1 is MDHEN, CDR2 SYDVKM. V was pared by 9 bases and J by 3 bases, with 5 bases of the junction left unmatched. CDR3 size: 13 residues. CDR3 protein: CASSGTGVYEQYF. Written as DNA, the CDR3 is TGTGCCAGTTCCGGGACAGGGGTCTACGAGCAGTACTTC.

This clone has only a few counts. This chain connects TRBV4-3 to TRBJ1-5; no clear D. The CDR3 spans 15 residues. Trimming removed 0 bases from V and 3 bases from J, with 9 bases in between. Germline CDR1 is LGHNA and CDR2 is YSLEER. The CDR3 reads CASSQEGRNNQPQHF. The DNA of the CDR3 is TGCGCCAGCAGCCAAGAGGGGAGGAACAATCAGCCCCAGCATTTT.

The chain has TRBV7-3 and TRBJ2-3; the match to TRBD2 covers 7 bases. There are 14 residues in the CDR3. Germline V lookup: CDR1 SGHTA, CDR2 FQGTGA. Unmatched junction bases numbered 4, after V lost 2 bases and J lost 5 bases. The CDR3 sequence is CASSLAGVGDTQYF. The CDR3, as DNA: TGTGCCAGCAGCTTAGCGGGAGTGGGAGATACGCAGTATTTT.

This clone occurred a few times. Different DNA sequences within this sample yield the same CDR3. The chain is built from TRBV25-1 and TRBJ2-7; D gene unclear. CDR3 size: 11 residues. Germline V CDR1 and CDR2: MGHDK, SYGVNS. Trimming stripped 4 bases from V and 1 base from J, with 2 bases between. This chain's CDR3 is CASSVSYEQYF. The CDR3 region has the DNA TGTGCCAGCAGTGTTTCCTACGAGCAGTACTTC.

Points on this clone: Other DNA sequences from this sample encode an identical CDR3 as well. The chain combines TRBV20-1 with TRBJ2-1; D not certain. The CDR3 has 11 residues. Germline CDR1 and CDR2: DFQATT and SNEGSKA (reference sequence). V shed 1 base and J shed 4 bases, with 2 bases lying between them. DNA for the CDR3: TGCAGTGCTAGAGGTTACAATGAGCAGTTCTTC. As protein: CSARGYNEQFF.

The chain joins TRBV5-1 to TRBJ2-4, with a tentative D call TRBD2 (5 bases). V was pared by 5 bases and J by 6 bases, with 15 bases between. CDR3 length equals 14 residues. From germline, CDR1 is SGHRS and CDR2 YFSETQ. Here the CDR3 DNA reads TGCGCCAGCAGGGGAGACTCGGGTGGAAACATTCAGTACTTC. Translated, it gives CASRGDSGGNIQYF. The whole variable domain, remainder taken from reference TRBV5-1 and TRBJ2-4, is KAGVTQTPRYLIKTRGQQVTLSCSPISGHRSVSWYQQTPGQGLQFLFEYFSETQRNKGNFPGRFSGRQFSNSRSEMNVSTLELGDSALYLCASRGDSGGNIQYFGAGTRLSVL.

The chain employs TRBV2 and TRBJ1-2, with 8 positions matching TRBD1. The J segment lost 4 bases and the V segment lost 9 bases, leaving 16 bases of the junction unmatched. The CDR3 is 16 amino acids. Germline V gene data show CDR1 as SNHLY and CDR2 as FYNNEI. The CDR3 spells CASNPSLYRGTYGYTF. The CDR3 DNA is TGTGCCAGTAACCCGTCTTTATACAGGGGGACCTATGGCTACACCTTC.

The V and J genes are TRBV29-1 and TRBJ1-1; D uncertain. The CDR3 contains 11 residues. V lost 3 bases to trimming and J lost 6 bases, with 8 bases between them. Germline V gives CDR1 SQVTM, CDR2 ANQGSEA. CDR3 residues: CSVDAGSEAFF. CDR3 coding DNA: TGCAGCGTTGATGCGGGTTCTGAAGCTTTCTTT.

The chain has TRBV21-1 and TRBJ1-1; the D segment call TRBD1 is taken from the table without a DNA check. TRBV21-1 is shown as a pseudogene. The CDR3 has 13 amino acids. CDR3 in amino acids: CASSAQQGAGAFF. CDR3 nucleotides: TGTGCCAGCAGCGCCCAGCAGGGGGCGGGGGCTTTCTTT.

V is TRBV7-9 and J is TRBJ1-2, with no clear D. Trimming shortened V by 5 bases and J by 8 bases, and 21 bases separated the two germline ends. Germline V lookup: CDR1 SEHNR, CDR2 FQNEAQ (reference sequence). The CDR3 is 15 residues long. The CDR3 sequence is CASSPSTGPTGGYTF. CDR3 in DNA: TGTGCCAGCAGCCCTTCGACGGGTCCTACGGGAGGCTACACCTTC.

The rearrangement uses TRBV4-2 and TRBJ2-3; TRBD2 agrees at 13 bases. Trimming cost V 1 base and J 1 base; bases outside gene matches: 8. CDR1 and CDR2 (germline): LGHNA, YNFKEQ. The CDR3 totals 19 residues. DNA of the CDR3: TGTGCCAGCAGCCAAGCGGGACTAGCGGGGAGTGGGGGCACAGATACGCAGTATTTT. Its translation: CASSQAGLAGSGGTDTQYF.

The chain employs TRBV5-4 and TRBJ1-2, with D possibly TRBD1 on 6 matching bases. The ends were cut back, 4 bases at V and 7 bases at J, with 17 bases in the middle. The CDR3 is made up of 14 amino acids. Germline lookup yields CDR1 SGHNT and CDR2 YYREEE (reference sequence). CDR3 residues: CASSPQGIEAGYTF. CDR3 nucleotide sequence: TGTGCCAGCAGCCCGCAGGGGATCGAGGCTGGCTACACCTTC.

This chain joins TRBV7-3 and TRBJ2-3, with 11 bases lining up with TRBD2. The trim removed 5 bases at V and 5 bases at J, leaving 6 bases unmatched. This CDR3 has 15 amino acids. Germline CDR1 SGHTA, CDR2 FQGTGA. CDR3 sequence (DNA): TGTGCCAGCAGCCCTCGGACTAGCGGGCTAGATACGCAGTATTTT. It specifies CASSPRTSGLDTQYF. Full variable domain (remainder filled in from reference TRBV7-3 and TRBJ2-3): GAGVSQTPSNKVTEKGKYVELRCDPISGHTALYWYRQSLGQGPEFLIYFQGTGAADDSGLPNDRFFAVRPEGSVSTLKIQRTERGDSAVYLCASSPRTSGLDTQYFGPGTRLTVL.

This chain joins TRBV5-6 and TRBJ2-5; a weak D match, TRBD2 (5 bases). Trimming removed 3 bases at V and 3 bases at J, with 12 bases between. This CDR3 region has 14 residues. Per germline, CDR1 SGHDT and CDR2 YYEEEE. CDR3 region: CASSSLTGEETQYF. The CDR3 bases are TGTGCCAGCAGCTCCCTGACCGGGGAAGAGACCCAGTACTTC.

J is TRBJ2-7 and V is TRBV10-2; the match to TRBD2 covers 8 bases. Trimming at V came to 4 bases and at J to 7 bases, leaving 9 bases not matched to a gene. Germline assignment: CDR1 WSHSY and CDR2 SAAADI. The CDR3 is 14 residues long. The CDR3 reads CASSASGGAGEQYF. The CDR3 DNA reads TGCGCCAGCAGTGCGTCGGGAGGGGCTGGGGAGCAGTACTTC.

This clone appeared a single time. V gene TRBV19 combines with J gene TRBJ2-3; TRBD2 matches at 10 bases. Germline V gene sequence: CDR1 LNHDA, CDR2 SQIVND (reference sequence). The CDR3 extends over 16 amino acids. V lost 6 bases, J lost 0 bases, and 6 bases stayed unmatched. CDR3 DNA sequence: TGTGCCAGTAGGTTAGGACTAGCGGATAGCACAGATACGCAGTATTTT. Amino acids: CASRLGLADSTDTQYF.

V usage is TRBV11-2 and J usage is TRBJ2-1; 8 positions match TRBD1. V shed 5 bases, J shed 6 bases, and the junction held 6 bases outside the gene matches. Per the germline V gene, CDR1 is SGHAT and CDR2 is FQNNGV. The CDR3 spans 14 residues. The CDR3 reads CASSTRTGINEQFF. CDR3 nucleotide sequence: TGTGCCAGCAGCACCCGGACAGGGATCAATGAGCAGTTCTTC.

As DNA, the CDR3 is TGTGCCAGCAGCCAGCAAACTAGGGAAGAGACCCAGTACTTC. It yields the protein CASSQQTREETQYF. V gene TRBV4-2 combines with J gene TRBJ2-5, with D possibly being TRBD2 (5 bases). V lost 3 bases and J 3 bases, leaving 11 bases between the germline ends. From germline, CDR1 is LGHNA and CDR2 YNFKEQ. This CDR3 has 14 amino acids.

This clone was counted a few times. V and J are TRBV7-2 and TRBJ2-7; no reliable D call. The CDR3 runs 12 residues. Germline-derived CDR1 and CDR2 are SGHTA and FQGNSA. V gave up 4 bases and J gave up 7 bases, with 11 bases separating them. In DNA, the CDR3 is TGTGCCAGCAGCTCTCAGTGGAAGGAGCAGTACTTC. Translating gives CASSSQWKEQYF.

This clone has just one count. The V gene is TRBV21-1, the J gene TRBJ1-5. TRBV21-1 is designated a pseudogene. CDR3 length: 14 residues. The CDR3 nucleotides read TGTGCCAGCAGCAAAACGGGAGGGAGTCAGCCCCAGCATTTT. This codes for CASSKTGGSQPQHF.

This clone has just one count. The chain uses TRBV11-2 and TRBJ2-5, with D possibly being TRBD2 (6 bases). CDR3 length: 14 amino acids. Trimming stripped 2 bases from V and 11 bases from J, with 18 bases between. CDR1 SGHAT and CDR2 FQNNGV come from the germline V gene. The chain's CDR3 is CASSLILARGAQYF. The CDR3 nucleotides read TGTGCCAGCAGCTTAATCCTAGCGAGAGGCGCGCAGTACTTC.

CDR3 residues: CASSAIGAETQYF. The CDR3 DNA is TGCGCCAGCAGTGCCATAGGGGCAGAGACCCAGTACTTC. The gene calls are TRBV10-1 and TRBJ2-5; maybe TRBD1 (5 bases). This CDR3 has 13 residues. V was cut by 4 bases and J by 4 bases, with 10 bases left in between. CDR1 is WNHNN, CDR2 SYGVQD, per germline (reference sequence).

There are many counts of this clone. The CDR3 spells CTSSHPTSGKYNEQFF. DNA of the CDR3: TGCACCAGCAGCCACCCCACTAGCGGGAAATACAATGAGCAGTTCTTC. V gene TRBV1 combines with J gene TRBJ2-1; the DNA was not compared with TRBD2, the D call given in the table. TRBV1 is labeled a pseudogene. The CDR3 consists of 16 residues.

The V gene is TRBV21-1, the J gene TRBJ2-7; the table's D call of TRBD2 was not tested on the DNA. TRBV21-1 represents a pseudogene. This CDR3 comprises 8 residues. In nucleotides, the CDR3 is TGTGCCAGCGGCCGACTGGGCTTC. This sequence encodes CASGRLGF.

The chain links TRBV5-1 to TRBJ1-2, with TRBD1 matching 8 bases. The germline V gene has CDR1 SGHRS and CDR2 YFSETQ. The CDR3 spans 15 residues. V shed 2 bases, J shed 1 base, and the junction held 4 bases outside the gene matches. CDR3 sequence (DNA): TGCGCCAGCAGCTTCACAGGGGGTATTAACTATGGCTACACCTTC. As protein: CASSFTGGINYGYTF.

Only a few counts were recorded for this clone. Written as DNA, the CDR3 is TGTGCCAGTAGTCTTACCACCTATGGCTACACCTTC. It yields the protein CASSLTTYGYTF. V and J are TRBV19 and TRBJ1-2; D gene ambiguous. The CDR3 spans 12 residues. CDR1 is LNHDA, CDR2 SQIVND, per germline (reference sequence). Trimming cost V 5 bases and J 4 bases, with 8 bases left between them.

The chain recombines TRBV28 with TRBJ2-5; perhaps TRBD1 as D (6 bases). The CDR3 runs 13 residues. V was clipped by 5 bases and J by 5 bases, with 12 bases between them. The germline gives CDR1 MDHEN, CDR2 SYDVKM. Written as DNA, the CDR3 is TGTGCCAGCAGTCTTCGTAGGGGGGAGACCCAGTACTTC. It specifies CASSLRRGETQYF.